This TCR beta chain was identified in a study of lymphopenia after photon versus proton radiotherapy. General study results and limits: Authors raise, but do not show, better survival with proton therapy. After the lymphocyte nadir, photon-treated repertoires showed oligoclonal expansion, especially of CD8+ Temra cells. In patients who died, overall survival fell as post-nadir TCR diversity dropped more. Relative stability marked proton patients; photon patients lost diversity and naive cells.

The V segment lost 7 bases and the J segment 7 bases; nucleotides outside the gene matches: 14. Germline V gene data show CDR1 as MNHEY and CDR2 as SVGAGI. The CDR3 has 15 residues. The protocol was immunoSEQ multiplex PCR, while the TCRdb copy is restricted to in-frame clones and leaves out a portion. The sample carries tens of thousands of clones, 87% recorded once. Comments on this clone: What it recognizes is unknown.

The sequenced sample was peripheral blood, obtained from a patient treated with proton-based radiotherapy. The genes are TRBV6-5 and TRBJ1-2; the match to TRBD1 covers 8 bases. This clonotype was sampled from a man older than 75 with esophageal cancer. The CDR3 here is CASTPTWQGAPGYTF. The CDR3 region has the DNA TGTGCCAGCACCCCCACGTGGCAGGGGGCTCCTGGCTACACCTTC.